Listed here are 28 T cell receptor beta chains from one sample, sequenced in a study of identical twins. From the 5' RACE reads, TCRdb called clonotypes with MiXCR, one entry per CDR3 protein. The sample has just over 450,000 distinct CDR3 sequences; 14% are singletons. The sample also formed part of further work on yellow fever vaccine responses in identical twins.

Sequencing input: CD4+ T cells sorted from blood. Receptor source: a woman aged 18-30 years in good health.

The chain employs TRBV28 and TRBJ2-5; D not certain. The germline V gene has CDR1 MDHEN and CDR2 SYDVKM. CDR3 size: 16 residues. The V end was cut by 5 bases, the J end by 5 bases, with 21 bases between. The CDR3 DNA is TGTGCCAGCAGTGGGCCGGGTCTCGGCTTTGGGGAGACCCAGTACTTC. This sequence encodes CASSGPGLGFGETQYF.

This clonotype has a handful of counts. The rearrangement uses TRBV10-3 and TRBJ2-3; 15 positions agree with TRBD2. Germline V CDR1 and CDR2: ENHRY, SYGVKD. This CDR3 has 22 residues. Trimming removed 0 bases from V and 0 bases from J; junction bases left unmatched: 13. CDR3 residues: CAISESTGTSGRKGESTDTQYF. DNA of the CDR3: TGTGCCATCAGTGAGTCGACTGGGACTAGCGGGAGGAAGGGCGAGAGCACAGATACGCAGTATTTT.

This clonotype has more than one count but fewer than ten. The chain is built from TRBV25-1 and TRBJ1-5; D gene ambiguous. Deletions cut 2 bases from V and 5 bases from J, with 7 bases between. This CDR3 contains 13 residues. The germline V gene has CDR1 MGHDK and CDR2 SYGVNS. The CDR3 here is CASSENPDQPQHF. CDR3 sequence (DNA): TGTGCCAGCAGTGAAAATCCGGATCAGCCCCAGCATTTT. The whole variable domain, remainder taken from reference TRBV25-1 and TRBJ1-5, is EADIYQTPRYLVIGTGKKITLECSQTMGHDKMYWYQQDPGMELHLIHYSYGVNSTEKGDLSSESTVSRIRTEHFPLTLESARPSHTSQYLCASSENPDQPQHFGDGTRLSIL.

This chain uses TRBV20-1 with TRBJ2-4; D is undetermined. The CDR3 is made up of 13 amino acids. The germline V gene encodes CDR1 DFQATT and CDR2 SNEGSKA (reference sequence). The V and J ends lost 0 bases and 4 bases respectively, with 7 bases between them. CDR3 sequence (DNA): TGCAGTGCTAGAGATGGAGCGAAAAACATTCAGTACTTC. Translating it yields CSARDGAKNIQYF.

This sequence joins TRBV5-1 and TRBJ1-1; maybe TRBD1 (5 bases). The CDR3 length is 14 residues. Per germline, CDR1 SGHRS and CDR2 YFSETQ. V lost 3 bases to trimming and J lost 3 bases, with 12 bases between them. The CDR3 DNA sequence: TGCGCCAGCAGCTGGGATTCGGGGCACACTGAAGCTTTCTTT. Translating gives CASSWDSGHTEAFF.

The V call is TRBV29-1, the J call TRBJ2-1; possible D gene TRBD2, 6 bases. The CDR3 length is 13 residues. V dropped 8 bases and J dropped 8 bases, with 19 bases sitting between them. Germline V gene lookup returns CDR1 SQVTM and CDR2 ANQGSEA. The CDR3 region has the DNA TGCAGCACTAACCGACTAGTTGGCGATGAGCAGTTCTTC. It encodes CSTNRLVGDEQFF.

This clonotype was found a few times. This rearrangement joins TRBV6-5 to TRBJ2-5; D is ambiguous. Germline V gives CDR1 MNHEY, CDR2 SVGAGI. V was shortened by 1 base and J by 2 bases, with 8 bases between the two germline ends. The CDR3 has 14 amino acids. CDR3 region: CASSYWGNQETQYF. The CDR3 DNA reads as TGTGCCAGCAGTTACTGGGGAAATCAAGAGACCCAGTACTTC.

The V and J genes are TRBV7-2 and TRBJ1-6; 7 positions match TRBD1. The CDR3 loop spans 15 amino acids. The junction had 11 bases not matched to a gene; V was cut back by 6 bases and J by 9 bases. Germline loops: CDR1 SGHTA, CDR2 FQGNSA. Here the CDR3 DNA reads TGTGCCAGCAGACCCATACAGGGGAGCGTTTCACCCCTCCACTTT. It translates to CASRPIQGSVSPLHF.

This clonotype has just a few counts. The gene calls are TRBV4-1 and TRBJ2-1; 7 bases are shared with TRBD1. This CDR3 has 15 residues. CDR1 MGHRA and CDR2 YSYEKL come from the germline V gene. V gave up 7 bases and J gave up 1 base; unmatched junction bases: 7. The CDR3 spells CASNPSGGSYNEQFF. Here the CDR3 DNA reads TGCGCCAGCAACCCTTCAGGGGGATCCTACAATGAGCAGTTCTTC.

The V gene is TRBV20-1, the J gene TRBJ2-3; D possibly corresponds to TRBD2 (7 bases). The germline V gene encodes CDR1 DFQATT and CDR2 SNEGSKA (reference sequence). This CDR3 has 14 amino acids. The V gene lost 3 bases and the J gene lost 4 bases, with 14 bases spanning the gap. This CDR3 reads CSASREGGADTQYF. The CDR3 DNA sequence: TGCAGTGCTAGTAGGGAGGGGGGAGCAGATACGCAGTATTTT.

This clonotype occurred a few times. The V and J genes are TRBV14 and TRBJ2-5, with a weak D call TRBD1 (5 bases). The V end was cut by 4 bases, the J end by 4 bases, with 16 bases between. The CDR3 has 15 residues. Germline CDR1 and CDR2: SGHDN and FVKESK. In DNA, the CDR3 is TGTGCCAGCAGCCCTTTACAGGCCCTCCCAGAGACCCAGTACTTC. This codes for CASSPLQALPETQYF. Looking up the rest from reference TRBV14 and TRBJ2-5 gives the full variable domain: EAGVTQFPSHSVIEKGQTVTLRCDPISGHDNLYWYRRVMGKEIKFLLHFVKESKQDESGMPNNRFLAERTGGTYSTLKVQPAELEDSGVYFCASSPLQALPETQYFGPGTRLLVL.

The table lists this clonotype with many counts. The genes are TRBV6-1 and TRBJ1-1; TRBD1 matches 8 bases. This CDR3 has 15 amino acids. The J segment lost 5 bases and the V segment lost 0 bases, leaving 5 bases of the junction unmatched. Germline lookup yields CDR1 MNHNS and CDR2 SASEGT. The DNA for the CDR3 is TGTGCCAGCAGTGAAGCGAACAGGGGGTGGACTGAAGCTTTCTTT. Translation gives CASSEANRGWTEAFF.

V usage is TRBV21-1 and J usage is TRBJ2-7; TRBD1 reflects the table's D call only, with no check against the DNA. TRBV21-1 is a documented pseudogene. The length of the CDR3 is 15 residues. CDR3 protein: CASSTRSGQGYEQYF. CDR3 in DNA: TGTGCCAGCAGCACGCGCTCCGGACAGGGCTACGAGCAGTACTTC.

This CDR3 is CASSFALLSNEQFF. The CDR3 nucleotides are TGTGCCAGCAGCTTTGCACTACTAAGCAATGAGCAGTTCTTC. The genes are TRBV7-9 and TRBJ2-1, with unresolved D. The germline V and J ends were trimmed by 3 bases and 6 bases, with 12 bases remaining between them. Germline loops: CDR1 SEHNR, CDR2 FQNEAQ (reference sequence). The length of the CDR3 is 14 residues. Combining the CDR3 with reference TRBV7-9 and TRBJ2-1 gives the whole variable domain DTGVSQNPRHKITKRGQNVTFRCDPISEHNRLYWYRQTLGQGPEFLTYFQNEAQLEKSRLLSDRFSAERPKGSFSTLEIQRTEQGDSAMYLCASSFALLSNEQFFGPGTRLTVL.

This chain connects TRBV19 to TRBJ2-7, with D perhaps matching TRBD2 (6 bases). The CDR3 is 13 amino acids. With 1 base removed from V and 3 bases from J, the gap between germline ends came to 7 bases. Germline V lookup: CDR1 LNHDA, CDR2 SQIVND (reference sequence). The CDR3 spells CASSIVGSYEQYF. CDR3 nucleotides: TGTGCCAGTAGTATAGTCGGGAGCTACGAGCAGTACTTC.

The rearrangement uses TRBV5-1 and TRBJ2-2; 12 nucleotides match TRBD1. Per germline, CDR1 SGHRS and CDR2 YFSETQ. CDR3 length equals 17 residues. Germline trimming cut 4 bases from V and 12 bases from J; bases unmatched to any gene: 16. The CDR3 here is CASSTFQPGTGGTKLFF. The CDR3 nucleotides read TGCGCCAGCAGCACCTTCCAACCCGGGACAGGGGGCACCAAGCTGTTTTTT.

The sample holds many counts of this clonotype. V usage is TRBV2 and J usage is TRBJ2-7; tentative D call: TRBD1 (5 bases). CDR3 size: 13 residues. The V gene's germline CDR1 is SNHLY and CDR2 FYNNEI. The V end was cut by 6 bases, the J end by 4 bases, with 13 bases between. The CDR3 DNA sequence: TGTGCCAGCAGACTAACCCCAGGGTACGAGCAGTACTTC. Residues: CASRLTPGYEQYF.

This clonotype has a handful of counts. The chain links TRBV12-3 or TRBV12-4 to TRBJ2-3; tentatively, D is TRBD1 (5 bases). The CDR3 spans 16 residues. The V gene lost 6 bases and the J gene lost 0 bases, with 16 bases spanning the gap. The CDR3 nucleotides read TGTGCCAGCAGCCAGGGTCAGTTTATAAGCACAGATACGCAGTATTTT. Its protein is CASSQGQFISTDTQYF.

The V gene is TRBV6-2 or TRBV6-3, the J gene TRBJ2-7, with a weak D call TRBD2 (5 bases). This CDR3 region has 13 residues. Deletions cut 4 bases from V and 7 bases from J, with 14 bases between. In germline, CDR1 is MNHEY, CDR2 SVGEGT. CDR3 nucleotide sequence: TGTGCCAGCAGTTTCATTGGCAGCGGAGAGCAGTACTTC. Protein: CASSFIGSGEQYF.

Ten or more counts support this clonotype. The chain is built from TRBV20-1 and TRBJ2-7; the match to TRBD1 covers 8 bases. Germline assignment: CDR1 DFQATT and CDR2 SNEGSKA (reference sequence). V shed 1 base and J 2 bases; nucleotides not matched to a gene: 10. The CDR3 spans 16 residues. CDR3 sequence: CSARVAGGGFAYEQYF. The CDR3 bases are TGCAGTGCTAGAGTGGCAGGGGGCGGTTTCGCCTACGAGCAGTACTTC.

This clonotype was seen a few times. V gene TRBV7-3 combines with J gene TRBJ2-3; D possibly corresponds to TRBD1 (6 bases). CDR1 and CDR2 from the germline V gene are SGHTA and FQGTGA. The CDR3 is 16 amino acids. Trimming pared 1 base from V and 4 bases from J, leaving 15 bases between. CDR3 in amino acids: CASSLIAGASADTQYF. The CDR3 region has the DNA TGTGCCAGCAGCTTAATCGCAGGGGCAAGCGCAGATACGCAGTATTTT.

The gene calls are TRBV6-5 and TRBJ2-1, with a possible D match to TRBD2 (5 bases). The CDR3 runs to 15 residues. Per germline, CDR1 MNHEY and CDR2 SVGAGI. Trimming took off 2 bases at V and 0 bases at J, with 8 bases between the two ends. The CDR3 sequence: CASSYDGGSYNEQFF. CDR3 sequence (DNA): TGTGCCAGCAGTTACGACGGAGGCTCCTACAATGAGCAGTTCTTC.

The chain recombines TRBV4-3 with TRBJ2-3; 9 nucleotides match TRBD2. The CDR3 is 16 amino acids. Germline CDR1 LGHNA, CDR2 YSLEER. The V gene end was trimmed by 1 base and the J gene end by 11 bases; junction bases not matched to a gene: 13. This CDR3 is CASSQGGGLAGSKQYF. In nucleotides, the CDR3 is TGCGCCAGCAGCCAAGGGGGGGGTCTAGCGGGATCGAAGCAGTATTTT.

The chain couples TRBV7-9 to TRBJ2-3, with a possible D match to TRBD2 (6 bases). V was trimmed by 4 bases and J by 2 bases, leaving 13 bases between them. The CDR3 spans 15 residues. The V gene's germline CDR1 is SEHNR and CDR2 FQNEAQ (reference sequence). The DNA of the CDR3 is TGTGCCAGCAGCTCCGGGACTCCTCCCACAGATACGCAGTATTTT. This sequence encodes CASSSGTPPTDTQYF.

The rearrangement joins TRBV5-1 to TRBJ2-3; D might be TRBD1 or TRBD2, each matching 5 bases. Per the germline V gene, CDR1 is SGHRS and CDR2 is YFSETQ. The CDR3 consists of 11 residues. Trimming cost V 5 bases and J 6 bases, with 7 bases left between them. The chain's CDR3 is CASRGVDTQYF. CDR3 DNA: TGCGCCAGCAGGGGGGTCGATACGCAGTATTTT. Looking up the rest from reference TRBV5-1 and TRBJ2-3 gives the full variable domain: KAGVTQTPRYLIKTRGQQVTLSCSPISGHRSVSWYQQTPGQGLQFLFEYFSETQRNKGNFPGRFSGRQFSNSRSEMNVSTLELGDSALYLCASRGVDTQYFGPGTRLTVL.

The chain links TRBV29-1 to TRBJ2-1; TRBD1 matches 8 bases. Trimming took 4 bases from V and 4 from J; bases not matched to a gene: 6. Germline CDR1 is SQVTM and CDR2 is ANQGSEA. The CDR3 length is 14 residues. CDR3 nucleotides: TGCAGCGTTGCATCAGGGGGCCAATACAATGAGCAGTTCTTC. This gives the protein CSVASGGQYNEQFF.

This clonotype has just a few counts. The J gene is TRBJ2-3, the V gene TRBV4-2; 9 nucleotides match TRBD1. Germline CDR1 and CDR2: LGHNA and YNFKEQ. Trimming removed 3 bases from V and 2 bases from J; junction bases left unmatched: 6. The CDR3 loop spans 16 amino acids. The CDR3: CASSQGDRDNTDTQYF. CDR3 sequence (DNA): TGTGCCAGCAGCCAGGGGGACAGGGACAACACAGATACGCAGTATTTT.

The chain employs TRBV3-1 and TRBJ2-7; 15 positions match TRBD2. Trimming took 6 bases from V and 7 from J; bases not matched to a gene: 13. There are 17 residues in the CDR3. Germline lookup yields CDR1 LGHDT and CDR2 YNNKEL (reference sequence). This CDR3 reads CASSSWTSGGASGEQYF. The CDR3 coding sequence is TGTGCCAGCAGTTCTTGGACTAGCGGGGGGGCGTCGGGTGAGCAGTACTTC.